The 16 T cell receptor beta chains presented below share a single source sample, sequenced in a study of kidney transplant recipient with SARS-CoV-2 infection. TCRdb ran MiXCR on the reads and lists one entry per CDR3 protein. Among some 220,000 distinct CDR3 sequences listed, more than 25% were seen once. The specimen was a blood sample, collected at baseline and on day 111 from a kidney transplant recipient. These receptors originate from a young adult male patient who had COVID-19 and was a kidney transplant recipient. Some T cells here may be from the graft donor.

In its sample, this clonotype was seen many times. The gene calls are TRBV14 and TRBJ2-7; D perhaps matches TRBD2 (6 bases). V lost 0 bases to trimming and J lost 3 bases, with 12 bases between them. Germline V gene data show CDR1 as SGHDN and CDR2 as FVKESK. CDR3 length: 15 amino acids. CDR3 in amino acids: CASSQDTGGIYEQYF. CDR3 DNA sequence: TGTGCCAGCAGCCAAGATACCGGCGGGATCTACGAGCAGTACTTC.

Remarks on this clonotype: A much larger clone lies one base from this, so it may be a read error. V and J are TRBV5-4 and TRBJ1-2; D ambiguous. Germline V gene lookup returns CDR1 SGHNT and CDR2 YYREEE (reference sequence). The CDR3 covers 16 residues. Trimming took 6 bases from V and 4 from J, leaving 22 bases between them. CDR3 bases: TGTGCCAGCATGGGAGTCGTACCAGGAAAGACCTATGGCTACACCTTC. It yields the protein CASMGVVPGKTYGYTF.

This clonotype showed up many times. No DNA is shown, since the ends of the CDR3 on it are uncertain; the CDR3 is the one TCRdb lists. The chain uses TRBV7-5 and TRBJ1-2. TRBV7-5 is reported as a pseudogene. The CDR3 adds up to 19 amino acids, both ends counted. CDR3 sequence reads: CISVPERATEVGKTYGYTF.

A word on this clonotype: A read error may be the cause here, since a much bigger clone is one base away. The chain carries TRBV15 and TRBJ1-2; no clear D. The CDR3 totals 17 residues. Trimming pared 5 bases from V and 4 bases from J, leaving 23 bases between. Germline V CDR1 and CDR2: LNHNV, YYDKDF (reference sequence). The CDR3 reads CATSWFVRCGETYGYTF. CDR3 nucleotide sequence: TGTGCCACCAGCTGGTTTGTAAGGTGTGGAGAGACCTATGGCTACACCTTC.

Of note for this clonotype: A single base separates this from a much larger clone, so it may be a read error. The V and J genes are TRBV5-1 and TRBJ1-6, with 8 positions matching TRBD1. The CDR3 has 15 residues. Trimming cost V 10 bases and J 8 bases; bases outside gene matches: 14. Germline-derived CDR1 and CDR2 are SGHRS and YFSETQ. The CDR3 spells CAGGTLAGGDSPLHF. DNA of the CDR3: TGCGCCGGCGGAACTCTGGCAGGGGGCGATTCACCCCTCCACTTT.

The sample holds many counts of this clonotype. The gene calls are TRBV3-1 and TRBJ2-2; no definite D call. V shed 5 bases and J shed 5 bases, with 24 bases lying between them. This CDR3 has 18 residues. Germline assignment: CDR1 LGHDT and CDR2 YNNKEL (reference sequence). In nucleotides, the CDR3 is TGTGCCAGCAGCGACTCTGATCCCATTTCAGGCTTGACCGGGGAGCTGTTTTTT. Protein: CASSDSDPISGLTGELFF.

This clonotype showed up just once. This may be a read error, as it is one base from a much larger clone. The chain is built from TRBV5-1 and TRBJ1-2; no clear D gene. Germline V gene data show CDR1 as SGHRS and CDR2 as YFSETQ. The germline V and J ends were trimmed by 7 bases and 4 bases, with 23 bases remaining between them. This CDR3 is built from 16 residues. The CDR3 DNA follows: TGCGCCAGCTTGAAGCCATCGGTTCGAAAGGCCTATGGCTACACCTTC. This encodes CASLKPSVRKAYGYTF.

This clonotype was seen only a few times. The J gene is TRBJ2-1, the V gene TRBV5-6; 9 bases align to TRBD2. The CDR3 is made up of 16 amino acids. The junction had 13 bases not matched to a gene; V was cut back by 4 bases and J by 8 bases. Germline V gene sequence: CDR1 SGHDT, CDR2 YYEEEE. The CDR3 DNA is TGTGCCAGCAGCCCAATAGCGGGAGAGAAGTTGGATGAGCAGTTCTTC. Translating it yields CASSPIAGEKLDEQFF.

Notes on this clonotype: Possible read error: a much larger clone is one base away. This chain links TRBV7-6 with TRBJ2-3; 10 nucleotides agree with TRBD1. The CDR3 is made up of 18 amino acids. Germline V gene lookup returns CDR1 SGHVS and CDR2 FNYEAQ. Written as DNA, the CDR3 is TGTGCCAGCAACTTAGACAAGAATTCCGGACAGGGGGTAGATACGCAGTATTTT. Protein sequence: CASNLDKNSGQGVDTQYF.

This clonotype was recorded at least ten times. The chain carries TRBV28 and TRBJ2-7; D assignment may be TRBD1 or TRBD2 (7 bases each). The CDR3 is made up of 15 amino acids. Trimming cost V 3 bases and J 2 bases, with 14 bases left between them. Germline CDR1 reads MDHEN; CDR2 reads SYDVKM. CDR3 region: CASSFGQGGAYEQYF. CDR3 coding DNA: TGTGCCAGCAGTTTCGGCCAGGGGGGGGCCTACGAGCAGTACTTC. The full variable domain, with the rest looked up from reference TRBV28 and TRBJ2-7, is DVKVTQSSRYLVKRTGEKVFLECVQDMDHENMFWYRQDPGLGLRLIYFSYDVKMKEKGDIPEGYSVSREKKERFSLILESASTNQTSMYLCASSFGQGGAYEQYFGPGTRLTVT.

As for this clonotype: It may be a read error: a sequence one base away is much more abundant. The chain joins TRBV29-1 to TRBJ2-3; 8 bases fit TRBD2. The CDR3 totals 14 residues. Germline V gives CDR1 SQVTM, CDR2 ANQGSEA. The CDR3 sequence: CSVFREGGTDTRYF. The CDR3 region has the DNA TGCAGCGTTTTCCGGGAGGGGGGAACAGATACGCGGTATTTT.

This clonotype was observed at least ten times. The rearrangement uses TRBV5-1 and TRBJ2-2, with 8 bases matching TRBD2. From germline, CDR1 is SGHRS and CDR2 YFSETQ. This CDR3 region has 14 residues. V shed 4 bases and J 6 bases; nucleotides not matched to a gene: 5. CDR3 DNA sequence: TGCGCCAGCAGCGGGACTAGATCGGCCGGGGAGCTGTTTTTT. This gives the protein CASSGTRSAGELFF.

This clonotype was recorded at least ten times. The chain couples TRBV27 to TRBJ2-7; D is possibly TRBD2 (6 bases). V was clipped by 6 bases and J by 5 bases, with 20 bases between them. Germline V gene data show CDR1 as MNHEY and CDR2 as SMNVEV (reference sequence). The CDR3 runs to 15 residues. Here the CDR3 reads CASRQRWGENDEQYF. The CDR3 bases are TGTGCCAGCAGACAAAGGTGGGGGGAGAACGACGAGCAGTACTTC.

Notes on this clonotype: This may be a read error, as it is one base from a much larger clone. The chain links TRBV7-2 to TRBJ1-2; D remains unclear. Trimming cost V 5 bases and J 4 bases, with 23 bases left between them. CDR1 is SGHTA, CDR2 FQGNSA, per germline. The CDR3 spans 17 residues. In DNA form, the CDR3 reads TGTGCCAGCAGCCTACTGCTCAGAGGCGGAAAGACCTATGGCTACACCTTC. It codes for CASSLLLRGGKTYGYTF.

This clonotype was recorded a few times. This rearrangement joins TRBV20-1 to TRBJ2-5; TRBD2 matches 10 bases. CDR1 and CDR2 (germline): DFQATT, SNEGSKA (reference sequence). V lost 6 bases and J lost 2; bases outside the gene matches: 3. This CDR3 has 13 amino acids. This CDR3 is CSALAGVQETQYF. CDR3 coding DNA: TGCAGTGCCCTAGCGGGGGTTCAAGAGACCCAGTACTTC.

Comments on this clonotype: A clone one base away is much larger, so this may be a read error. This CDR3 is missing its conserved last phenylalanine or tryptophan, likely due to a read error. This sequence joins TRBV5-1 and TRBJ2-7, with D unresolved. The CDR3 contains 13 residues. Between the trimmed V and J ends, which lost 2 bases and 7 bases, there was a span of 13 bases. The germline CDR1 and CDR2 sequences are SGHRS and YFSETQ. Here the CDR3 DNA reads TGCGCCAGCAGCTTTTTCCCCTCGAGGGAGCAGTACTAC. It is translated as CASSFFPSREQYY.